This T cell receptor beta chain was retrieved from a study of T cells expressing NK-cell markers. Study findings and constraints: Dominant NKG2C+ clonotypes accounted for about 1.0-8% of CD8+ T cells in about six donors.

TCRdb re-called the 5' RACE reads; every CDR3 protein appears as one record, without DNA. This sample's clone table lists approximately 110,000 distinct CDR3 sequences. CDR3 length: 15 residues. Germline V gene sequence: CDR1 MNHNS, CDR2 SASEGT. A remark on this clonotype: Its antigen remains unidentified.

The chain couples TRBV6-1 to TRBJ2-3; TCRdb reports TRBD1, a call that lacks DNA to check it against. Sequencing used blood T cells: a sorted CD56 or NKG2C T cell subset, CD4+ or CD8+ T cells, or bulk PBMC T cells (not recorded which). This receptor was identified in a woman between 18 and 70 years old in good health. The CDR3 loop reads CASKVGRVSTDTQYF.